These 15 T cell receptor beta chains were all obtained from the same sample, sequenced in a study of shared clonotypes between healthy human individuals. The repertoire was sequenced with immunoSEQ multiplex PCR; TCRdb's copy has only in-frame clones and lacks some. This sample has 600,000 to 750,000 clones, with around 90% found just once. Sequenced input: memory CD8+ T cells from PBMCs. Subset specified: CD45RO+ cells pooled with CCR7-negative TemRA cells. The source is a man younger than 35 in good health. Some clones in this sample may be carry-over from other donors' samples.

This sequence joins TRBV7-8 and TRBJ2-7, with TRBD2 as a possible D gene (5 bases). This CDR3 spans 14 amino acids. The germline V gene encodes CDR1 SGHVS and CDR2 FQNEAQ. V lost 0 bases, J lost 6 bases, and 12 bases lay in between. In nucleotides, the CDR3 is TGTGCCAGCAGCTTAGCGCGACTACCTGGCGAGCAGTACTTC. Encoded protein: CASSLARLPGEQYF. The whole variable domain, remainder taken from reference TRBV7-8 and TRBJ2-7, is GAGVSQSPRYKVAKRGQDVALRCDPISGHVSLFWYQQALGQGPEFLTYFQNEAQLDKSGLPSDRFFAERPEGSVSTLKIQRTQQEDSAVYLCASSLARLPGEQYFGPGTRLTVT.

The chain recombines TRBV9 with TRBJ2-7; weak D call: TRBD2 (6 bases). CDR1 and CDR2 (germline): SGDLS, YYNGEE. This CDR3 spans 15 amino acids. V dropped 4 bases and J dropped 3 bases, with 17 bases sitting between them. CDR3 bases: TGTGCCAGCAGCCCCTGGTTGGGGGGTGGCTACGAGCAGTACTTC. This gives the protein CASSPWLGGGYEQYF.

The chain is built from TRBV29-1 and TRBJ2-1, with 11 bases identical to TRBD2. Per the germline V gene, CDR1 is SQVTM and CDR2 is ANQGSEA. The V gene end was trimmed by 3 bases and the J gene end by 4 bases; junction bases not matched to a gene: 2. CDR3 size: 14 residues. For the CDR3, the DNA is TGCAGCGTTGATACTAGCGGGGGATACAATGAGCAGTTCTTC. Protein: CSVDTSGGYNEQFF.

This rearrangement joins TRBV11-2 to TRBJ2-2; D may be TRBD2 (6 bases). Germline loops: CDR1 SGHAT, CDR2 FQNNGV. Trimming took off 2 bases at V and 6 bases at J, with 19 bases between the two ends. The CDR3 runs 17 residues. The CDR3 DNA is TGTGCCAGCAGCTTAAATGGGTTCTCAGGAGGGTCCGGGGAGCTGTTTTTT. It codes for CASSLNGFSGGSGELFF.

The chain links TRBV9 to TRBJ2-1; D might be TRBD1 (5 bases). The germline CDR1 and CDR2 sequences are SGDLS and YYNGEE. This CDR3 contains 14 residues. V lost 0 bases and J lost 9, with 13 bases in between. This chain's CDR3 is CASSVGTGEFEQFF. The DNA for the CDR3 is TGTGCCAGCAGCGTAGGCACAGGCGAGTTTGAGCAGTTCTTC.

The chain employs TRBV9 and TRBJ2-2, with D perhaps TRBD1 (5 bases). Trimming took off 1 base at V and 0 bases at J, with 10 bases between the two ends. There are 16 residues in the CDR3. Looked up from germline, CDR1 is SGDLS and CDR2 is YYNGEE. DNA for the CDR3: TGTGCCAGCAGCGTACTCGGACAAACGAACACCGGGGAGCTGTTTTTT. As protein: CASSVLGQTNTGELFF.

This clone was seen only once. J is TRBJ2-5 and V is TRBV28; D not resolved. Germline CDR1 is MDHEN and CDR2 is SYDVKM. Trimming stripped 3 bases from V and 5 bases from J, with 13 bases between. CDR3 length: 14 amino acids. The CDR3, as DNA: TGTGCCAGCAGTTTCCAGCGCTCAATTGAGACCCAGTACTTC. Translation: CASSFQRSIETQYF.

This clone has a handful of counts. The same CDR3 can be traced to other DNA sequences in this sample. The rearrangement joins TRBV28 to TRBJ2-7; D gene unclear. Germline V gene data show CDR1 as MDHEN and CDR2 as SYDVKM. V gave up 5 bases and J gave up 2 bases, with 4 bases separating them. This CDR3 is built from 11 residues. CDR3 protein: CASSPAYEQYF. For the CDR3, the DNA is TGTGCCAGCAGTCCCGCCTACGAGCAGTACTTC.

The J gene is TRBJ1-1, the V gene TRBV28; possibly TRBD1 for D (6 bases). The CDR3 length is 14 residues. In germline, CDR1 is MDHEN, CDR2 SYDVKM. The ends were cut back, 3 bases at V and 1 base at J, with 9 bases in the middle. DNA for the CDR3: TGTGCCAGCAGTTTGGCAGGGGAGAACACTGAAGCTTTCTTT. It specifies CASSLAGENTEAFF.

CDR3 sequence reads: CASSFRGYEQYF. For the CDR3, the DNA is TGTGCCAGCAGCTTTCGGGGCTACGAGCAGTACTTC. The J gene is TRBJ2-7, the V gene TRBV7-9, with D possibly TRBD2 on 5 matching bases. V was clipped by 3 bases and J by 3 bases, with 6 bases between them. This CDR3 contains 12 residues. Germline CDR1 SEHNR, CDR2 FQNEAQ (reference sequence). The whole variable domain, filled in from reference TRBV7-9 and TRBJ2-7, reads DTGVSQNPRHKITKRGQNVTFRCDPISEHNRLYWYRQTLGQGPEFLTYFQNEAQLEKSRLLSDRFSAERPKGSFSTLEIQRTEQGDSAMYLCASSFRGYEQYFGPGTRLTVT.

This chain links TRBV30 with TRBJ2-3, with D perhaps TRBD2 (6 bases). Deletions cut 0 bases from V and 2 bases from J, with 9 bases between. Germline V lookup: CDR1 GTSNPN, CDR2 SVGIG (reference sequence). CDR3 size: 14 residues. The CDR3 reads CAWSVTSYTDTQYF. In DNA form, the CDR3 reads TGTGCCTGGAGTGTTACTAGCTACACAGATACGCAGTATTTT.

The gene calls are TRBV6-5 and TRBJ2-7; TRBD1 might be the D (5 bases). Germline V gene data show CDR1 as MNHEY and CDR2 as SVGAGI. Deletions cut 2 bases from V and 0 bases from J, with 8 bases between. The CDR3 covers 14 residues. CDR3: CASSYGRGSYEQYF. For the CDR3, the DNA is TGTGCCAGCAGTTACGGTAGGGGCTCCTACGAGCAGTACTTC.

The rearrangement uses TRBV6-6 and TRBJ1-1, with 9 bases matching TRBD1. Germline CDR1 is MNHNY and CDR2 is SVGAGI (reference sequence). This CDR3 contains 14 residues. J was trimmed by 5 bases and V by 6 bases; bases with no gene match: 7. The CDR3 here is CASSRGQGRTEAFF. Here the CDR3 DNA reads TGTGCCAGCAGCCGTGGACAGGGGAGGACTGAAGCTTTCTTT.

V and J are TRBV27 and TRBJ1-5; D possibly corresponds to TRBD1 (5 bases). V shed 8 bases and J shed 0 bases, with 14 bases lying between them. Germline V gene data show CDR1 as MNHEY and CDR2 as SMNVEV (reference sequence). This CDR3 has 15 amino acids. The CDR3 sequence: CASGVWQGSNQPQHF. The CDR3 bases are TGTGCCAGCGGGGTGTGGCAGGGTAGCAATCAGCCCCAGCATTTT.

The genes are TRBV27 and TRBJ1-2; D ambiguous. The CDR3 runs to 13 residues. Trimming cost V 7 bases and J 3 bases, with 12 bases left between them. Germline V gives CDR1 MNHEY, CDR2 SMNVEV (reference sequence). This CDR3 is CASKPFQYYGYTF. Here the CDR3 DNA reads TGTGCCAGCAAACCTTTCCAATACTATGGCTACACCTTC.